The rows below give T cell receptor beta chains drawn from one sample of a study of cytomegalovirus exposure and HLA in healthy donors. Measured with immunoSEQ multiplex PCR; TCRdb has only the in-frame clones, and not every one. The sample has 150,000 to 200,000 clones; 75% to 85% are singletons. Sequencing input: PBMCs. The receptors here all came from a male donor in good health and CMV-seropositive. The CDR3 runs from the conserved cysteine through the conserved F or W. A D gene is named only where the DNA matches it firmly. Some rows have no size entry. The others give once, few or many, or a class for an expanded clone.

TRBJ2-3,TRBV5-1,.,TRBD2,TGCGCCAGCAGCTTGGGCGGACTAGCGGGGGGGCTCGATACGCAGTATTTT,CASSLGGLAGGLDTQYF
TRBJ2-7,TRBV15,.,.,TGTGCCACGCGGGCCCCGGGCTTCTACGAGCAGTACTTC,CATRAPGFYEQYF
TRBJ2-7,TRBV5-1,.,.,TGCGCCAGCAGGCCCGGGACAACCTCCTACGAGCAGTACTTC,CASRPGTTSYEQYF
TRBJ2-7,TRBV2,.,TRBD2,TGTGCCAGCAGGACACCGGGACTAGCGAGTTACGAGCAGTACTTC,CASRTPGLASYEQYF
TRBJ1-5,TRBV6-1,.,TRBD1,TGTGCCAGCAGTGAGAGGACAGGGAGTCAGCCCCAGCATTTT,CASSERTGSQPQHF
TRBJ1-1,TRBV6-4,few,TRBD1,TGTGCCAGCAGGCGGGACAGGCAGAACACTGAAGCTTTCTTT,CASRRDRQNTEAFF
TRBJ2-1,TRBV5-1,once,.,TGCGCCAGCAGCTGGGGGGTTGGGGGGGCAAACAATGAGCAGTTCTTC,CASSWGVGGANNEQFF
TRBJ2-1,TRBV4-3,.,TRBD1,TGCGCCAGCAGCCTGACCGGGACAGGGTCCTACAATGAGCAGTTCTTC,CASSLTGTGSYNEQFF
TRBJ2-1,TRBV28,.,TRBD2,TGTGCCAGCAGCACACTAGCGGGGGGGCCAGATGAGCAGTTCTTC,CASSTLAGGPDEQFF
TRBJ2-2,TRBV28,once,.,TGTGCCAGCAGTTTATCTTCATTTGGACAGCTGAACACCGGGGAGCTGTTTTTT,CASSLSSFGQLNTGELFF
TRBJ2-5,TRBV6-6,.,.,TGTGCCAGCAGTTCCCCGTTCGGGAGCCAAGAGACCCAGTACTTC,CASSSPFGSQETQYF
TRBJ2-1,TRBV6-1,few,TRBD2,TGTGCCAGCCTGGCGGGACTAGCGGGGTTGAATGAGCAGTTCTTC,CASLAGLAGLNEQFF
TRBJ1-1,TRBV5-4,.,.,TGTGCCAGCAGCTTCGGCAGGGACACTGAAGCTTTCTTT,CASSFGRDTEAFF
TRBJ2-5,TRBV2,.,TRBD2,TGTGCCAGCAGTGAGTTTGGAGTAGCGGGGGGTCTACAAGAGACCCAGTACTTC,CASSEFGVAGGLQETQYF
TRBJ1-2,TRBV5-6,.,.,TGTGCCAGCAGCTCCGCCGGACAAAACTATGGCTACACCTTC,CASSSAGQNYGYTF
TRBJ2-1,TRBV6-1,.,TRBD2,TGTGCCAGCAGTGAAGGGGGTAGCGGGGGACCTTGGAATGAGCAGTTCTTC,CASSEGGSGGPWNEQFF
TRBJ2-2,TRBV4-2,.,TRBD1,TGTGCCAGCAGCCCAGACAGGGGCCACACCGGGGAGCTGTTTTTT,CASSPDRGHTGELFF
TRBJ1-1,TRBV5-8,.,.,TGTGCCAGCAGCTTGGAAGGCAGGCCTTTTGAAGCTTTCTTT,CASSLEGRPFEAFF
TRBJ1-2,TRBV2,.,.,TGTGCCAGCACCGGGGGGAAGACCTATGGCTACACCTTC,CASTGGKTYGYTF
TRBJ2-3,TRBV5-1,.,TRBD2,TGCGCCAGCAGCTTGGCCGGTCTAGCGGACACAGATACGCAGTATTTT,CASSLAGLADTDTQYF
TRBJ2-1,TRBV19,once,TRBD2,TGTGCCAGTAGAATGGAGCGGGGGGGCCAAAATGAGCAGTTCTTC,CASRMERGGQNEQFF
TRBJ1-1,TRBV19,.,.,TGTGCCAGTAGTGTAGGGGCAGGGGATGGAGCTTTCTTT,CASSVGAGDGAFF
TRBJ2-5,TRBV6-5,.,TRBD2,TGTGCCAGCAGTTACGGGGGGGGAGAGACCCAGTACTTC,CASSYGGGETQYF
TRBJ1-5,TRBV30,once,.,TGTGCCTGGGGGACGGGGGGCGATCAGCCCCAGCATTTT,CAWGTGGDQPQHF
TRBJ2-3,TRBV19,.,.,TGTGCCAGTAGTCCGAGTTGGTCAGGGGGCACAGATACGCAGTATTTT,CASSPSWSGGTDTQYF
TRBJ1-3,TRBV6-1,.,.,TGTGCCGGGAGGGGGGGGGCTGGAAACACCATATATTTT,CAGRGGAGNTIYF
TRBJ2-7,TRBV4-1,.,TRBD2,TGCGCCAGCAGCCTATTAGGAGGGAGGGCCTACGAGCAGTACTTC,CASSLLGGRAYEQYF
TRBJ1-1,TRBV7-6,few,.,TGTGCCAGCAGAATTGGGGACTCAAACACTGAAGCTTTCTTT,CASRIGDSNTEAFF
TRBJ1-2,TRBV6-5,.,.,TGTGCCAGCAGTTACCAGGTCAACTATGGCTACACCTTC,CASSYQVNYGYTF
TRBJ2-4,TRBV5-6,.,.,TGTGCCAGCAGCTTAAGGAGGGGGCTAGCCAAAAACATTCAGTACTTC,CASSLRRGLAKNIQYF
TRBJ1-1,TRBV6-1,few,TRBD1,TGTGCCAGCAGTGAAGCTTTATTGATGAGGGGACAGAGAATTGAAGCTTTCTTT,CASSEALLMRGQRIEAFF
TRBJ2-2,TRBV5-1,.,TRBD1,TGCGCCAGCAGCTTGGCGGGGACAGGGAACACCGGGGAGCTGTTTTTT,CASSLAGTGNTGELFF
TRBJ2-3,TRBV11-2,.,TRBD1,TGTGCCAGCAGGGATTACAGGGGGCCCCGAGCAGATACGCAGTATTTT,CASRDYRGPRADTQYF
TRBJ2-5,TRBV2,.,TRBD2,TGTGCCAGCAGGGTTGGGACTAGCCAAGAAGAGACCCAGTACTTC,CASRVGTSQEETQYF
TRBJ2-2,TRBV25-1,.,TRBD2,TGTGCCAGCAGTGGGACTAGCGGGGGGACCGGGGAGCTGTTTTTT,CASSGTSGGTGELFF
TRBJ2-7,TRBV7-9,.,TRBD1,TGTGCCAGCAGCCTGGGGACAGGGGGGTCCTACGAGCAGTACTTC,CASSLGTGGSYEQYF
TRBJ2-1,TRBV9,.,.,TGTGCCAGCAGCGTAGGGTCAGGACAGAATTACAATGAGCAGTTCTTC,CASSVGSGQNYNEQFF
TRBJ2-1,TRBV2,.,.,TGTGCCAGCAGTGAAGGGTCCCGGGGGTTGGAGTTCTTC,CASSEGSRGLEFF
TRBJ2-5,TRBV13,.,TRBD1,TGTGCCAGCAGCTTAGGAGGGGGCCCCCAAGAGACCCAGTACTTC,CASSLGGGPQETQYF
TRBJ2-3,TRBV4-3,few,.,TGCGCCAGCAGCCAAGATAGGTCGTTAGGGGCAGATACGCAGTATTTT,CASSQDRSLGADTQYF
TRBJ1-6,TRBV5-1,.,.,TGCGCCAGCAGCTTGGGAGGGCTAGAACGATCACCCCTCCACTTT,CASSLGGLERSPLHF
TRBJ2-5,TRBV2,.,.,TGTGCCAGCGGAGGGGGGGTCACCTGGGGGGAGACCCAGTACTTC,CASGGGVTWGETQYF
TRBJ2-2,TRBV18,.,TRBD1,TGTGCCAGCTCACACGGACAGGGAGGCACCGGGGAGCTGTTTTTT,CASSHGQGGTGELFF
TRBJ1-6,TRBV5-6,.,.,TGTGCCAGCAGCCCGGGACAAAATTCACCCCTCCACTTT,CASSPGQNSPLHF
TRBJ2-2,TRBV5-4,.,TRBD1,TGTGCCAGCAGCTTGGCGCGACAGGGGGCAGGCGGGGAGCTGTTTTTT,CASSLARQGAGGELFF
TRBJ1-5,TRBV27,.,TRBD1,TGTGCCAGCAGTCTGGGGGGGGACAGGCCGAATCAGCCCCAGCATTTT,CASSLGGDRPNQPQHF
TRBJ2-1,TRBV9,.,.,TGTGCCAGCAGCACATATAACAGGGACGATGAGCAGTTCTTC,CASSTYNRDDEQFF
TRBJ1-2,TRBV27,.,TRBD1,TGTGCCAGCAGTCCCTTTGGGGACAGAAACTATGGCTACACCTTC,CASSPFGDRNYGYTF
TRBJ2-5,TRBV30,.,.,TGTGCCTGGAGTGCCCGGGATGACCAGTACTTC,CAWSARDDQYF
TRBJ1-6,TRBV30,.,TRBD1,TGTGCCTGGAACCCGGGACAGCTGAATTCACCCCTCCACTTT,CAWNPGQLNSPLHF
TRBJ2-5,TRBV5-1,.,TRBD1,TGCGCCAGCAGCGATCCCTGGGACAGGGTAGAGACCCAGTACTTC,CASSDPWDRVETQYF
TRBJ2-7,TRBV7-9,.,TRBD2,TGTGCCAGCAGCCCCACGCGGGGGGAGCAGTACTTC,CASSPTRGEQYF
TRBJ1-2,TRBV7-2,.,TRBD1,TGTGCCAGCAGCTTAGAGGGGGCTAGGAACTATGGCTACACCTTC,CASSLEGARNYGYTF
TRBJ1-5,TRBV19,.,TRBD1,TGTGCCAGTAGTTCCGAGGGGGCGCATCAGCCCCAGCATTTT,CASSSEGAHQPQHF
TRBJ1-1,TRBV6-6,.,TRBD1,TGTGCCAGCAGTACCAGACAGGGCGGAAGCACTGAAGCTTTCTTT,CASSTRQGGSTEAFF
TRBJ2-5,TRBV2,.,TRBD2,TGTGCCAGCAGTGCTGCAAGCGGGGGTACGGAGACCCAGTACTTC,CASSAASGGTETQYF
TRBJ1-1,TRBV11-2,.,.,TGTGCCAGCAGCTTAGGGGCAGCAAACACTGAAGCTTTCTTT,CASSLGAANTEAFF
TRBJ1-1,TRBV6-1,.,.,TGTGCCAGCAGTGAAGGTCTGGGGCTGGGCACTGAAGCTTTCTTT,CASSEGLGLGTEAFF
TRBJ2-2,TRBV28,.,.,TGTGCCAGCAGTTTAGAAGGAGATTGGGCCGGGGAGCTGTTTTTT,CASSLEGDWAGELFF
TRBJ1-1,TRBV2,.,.,TGTGCCAGCAGTGATTGGGGGGGAGGTGAAGCTTTCTTT,CASSDWGGGEAFF